The 15 T cell receptor beta chains listed next were all sequenced from one sample in a study of T cell repertoires in cytomegalovirus infection. TCRdb redid the calling of the reads with MiXCR, one entry per CDR3 protein. The table has roughly 230,000 distinct CDR3 sequences, 17% seen once. The material sequenced was CD8+ T cells from PBMCs. All receptors come from a human donor in good health (CMV status not recorded). Some clones in this sample may be carry-over from other donors' samples.

The gene calls are TRBV4-1 and TRBJ2-1, with TRBD2 matching over 8 bases. Trimming removed 1 base from V and 2 bases from J; junction bases left unmatched: 13. Germline CDR1 is MGHRA and CDR2 is YSYEKL. The CDR3 covers 19 residues. CDR3 DNA: TGCGCCAGCAGCCAAGGCGTAGCGTTTGGGACTAGGGCCTACAATGAGCAGTTCTTC. It specifies CASSQGVAFGTRAYNEQFF.

This clonotype was detected only a few times. V is TRBV28 and J is TRBJ2-2, with 8 bases fitting TRBD2. V lost 8 bases to trimming and J lost 1 base; unmatched junction nucleotides: 12. Germline V CDR1 and CDR2: MDHEN, SYDVKM. The CDR3 loop spans 17 amino acids. The CDR3, as DNA: TGTGCCAGCGGTGGGAACGGGGGGGCGTTGAACACCGGGGAGCTGTTTTTT. This encodes CASGGNGGALNTGELFF.

As for this clonotype: One end of the junction is discordant with germline, which a read error may explain. This chain uses TRBV25-1 with TRBJ2-5; 10 nucleotides agree with TRBD2. The CDR3 is 15 residues long. Germline V CDR1 and CDR2: MGHDK, SYGVNS. The CDR3 region is CASSEHSGGQEAQYF. The CDR3 region has the DNA TGTGCCAGCAGTGAGCATAGCGGGGGGCAAGAGGCCCAGTACTTC. Combining the CDR3 with reference TRBV25-1 and TRBJ2-5 gives the whole variable domain EADIYQTPRYLVIGTGKKITLECSQTMGHDKMYWYQQDPGMELHLIHYSYGVNSTEKGDLSSESTVSRIRTEHFPLTLESARPSHTSQYLCASSEHSGGQEAQYFGPGTRLLVL.

The chain employs TRBV29-1 and TRBJ1-1, with a possible D match to TRBD1 (5 bases). Trimming pared 7 bases from V and 7 bases from J, leaving 16 bases between. Germline V gene data show CDR1 as SQVTM and CDR2 as ANQGSEA. The length of the CDR3 is 12 residues. The CDR3 DNA is TGCAGCGCCCTGGACACTGGGATTGAAGCTTTCTTT. This sequence encodes CSALDTGIEAFF. The whole variable domain, filled in from reference TRBV29-1 and TRBJ1-1, reads SAVISQKPSRDICQRGTSLTIQCQVDSQVTMMFWYRQQPGQSLTLIATANQGSEATYESGFVIDKFPISRPNLTFSTLTVSNMSPEDSSIYLCSALDTGIEAFFGQGTRLTVV.

This chain links TRBV5-4 with TRBJ2-7; D possibly uses TRBD1 or TRBD2 (5 bases each). This CDR3 region has 14 residues. V dropped 0 bases and J dropped 3 bases, with 10 bases sitting between them. Germline V CDR1 and CDR2: SGHNT, YYREEE (reference sequence). This CDR3 reads CASSLAQGDYEQYF. CDR3 nucleotides: TGTGCCAGCAGCTTGGCCCAGGGAGACTACGAGCAGTACTTC.

This clonotype was seen more than once but under ten times. This sequence joins TRBV6-2 or TRBV6-3 and TRBJ2-1; 8 nucleotides align to TRBD2. Germline-derived CDR1 and CDR2 are MNHEY and SVGEGT. J was trimmed by 6 bases and V by 2 bases; bases with no gene match: 6. The CDR3 runs to 15 residues. CDR3 loop: CASSYPGTSFNEQFF. Written as DNA, the CDR3 is TGTGCCAGCAGTTACCCCGGGACTAGTTTCAATGAGCAGTTCTTC.

This clonotype was observed many times. V and J are TRBV20-1 and TRBJ1-4; no definite D call. V lost 3 bases and J lost 7, with 15 bases in between. This CDR3 is 14 amino acids long. Germline values: CDR1 DFQATT, CDR2 SNEGSKA (reference sequence). For the CDR3, the DNA is TGCAGTGCTAGGCCCCCTCCTGGCGGTGAAAAACTGTTTTTT. It yields the protein CSARPPPGGEKLFF.

The V and J genes are TRBV6-2 or TRBV6-3 and TRBJ2-7; D possibly corresponds to TRBD2 (5 bases). From germline, CDR1 is MNHEY and CDR2 SVGEGT. V dropped 0 bases and J dropped 6 bases, with 18 bases sitting between them. The CDR3 spans 16 residues. The CDR3 reads CASSYSRATIGSEQYF. CDR3 DNA sequence: TGTGCCAGCAGTTACTCGAGGGCTACGATCGGGTCCGAGCAGTACTTC.

This clonotype was seen at least ten times. This rearrangement joins TRBV12-3 or TRBV12-4 to TRBJ1-1; D ambiguous. The V gene lost 3 bases and the J gene lost 2 bases, with 10 bases spanning the gap. This CDR3 spans 14 amino acids. DNA of the CDR3: TGTGCCAGCAGTTTCACAGTTGATAACACTGAAGCTTTCTTT. Residues: CASSFTVDNTEAFF.

This chain connects TRBV6-5 to TRBJ1-2; D unresolved. CDR3 size: 14 residues. Germline V gene sequence: CDR1 MNHEY, CDR2 SVGAGI. Trimming took off 0 bases at V and 4 bases at J, with 9 bases between the two ends. This CDR3 reads CASSYSQTLYGYTF. DNA of the CDR3: TGTGCCAGCAGTTACTCACAGACCCTCTATGGCTACACCTTC.

The chain employs TRBV4-1 and TRBJ2-1; D is unresolved. Between the trimmed V and J ends, which lost 2 bases and 9 bases, there was a span of 11 bases. CDR3 length: 13 amino acids. Germline loops: CDR1 MGHRA, CDR2 YSYEKL. The CDR3 bases are TGCGCCAGCAGCCAATCCAGCTACGGTGAGCAGTTCTTC. It encodes CASSQSSYGEQFF.

The V call is TRBV7-6, the J call TRBJ2-7; 8 nucleotides line up with TRBD2. This CDR3 contains 16 residues. Germline V gene data show CDR1 as SGHVS and CDR2 as FNYEAQ. V was clipped by 5 bases and J by 5 bases; unmatched bases: 14. The CDR3 region is CASSHPAGDFQHEQYF. CDR3 nucleotide sequence: TGTGCCAGCAGCCACCCAGCGGGGGACTTTCAGCACGAGCAGTACTTC.

This clonotype was counted at least ten times. The CDR3 loop reads CASRPGTGVNEQFF. CDR3 DNA sequence: TGTGCCAGCAGACCCGGGACAGGGGTCAATGAGCAGTTCTTC. The rearrangement uses TRBV12-3 or TRBV12-4 and TRBJ2-1, with TRBD1 identical over 10 bases. The CDR3 runs 14 residues. With V trimmed by 6 bases and J by 6 bases, 5 bases remained unmatched.

This clonotype was counted between two and nine times. The gene calls are TRBV20-1 and TRBJ2-1; 12 nucleotides match TRBD2. Germline V gene data show CDR1 as DFQATT and CDR2 as SNEGSKA (reference sequence). The CDR3 spans 17 residues. The J segment lost 4 bases and the V segment lost 0 bases, leaving 7 bases of the junction unmatched. The CDR3 is CSARDIGGLAGYNEQFF. Here the CDR3 DNA reads TGCAGTGCTAGAGATATTGGGGGACTAGCGGGTTACAATGAGCAGTTCTTC.

The table lists this clonotype with many counts. The V and J genes are TRBV7-8 and TRBJ2-1; D unclear. Trimming shortened V by 7 bases and J by 2 bases, and 15 bases separated the two germline ends. This CDR3 is 15 amino acids long. Germline-derived CDR1 and CDR2 are SGHVS and FQNEAQ. CDR3 nucleotide sequence: TGTGCCAGCACCCGAGAAGGGTTCACCTACAATGAGCAGTTCTTC. Its protein product is CASTREGFTYNEQFF. The full variable domain, rest sourced from reference TRBV7-8 and TRBJ2-1, is GAGVSQSPRYKVAKRGQDVALRCDPISGHVSLFWYQQALGQGPEFLTYFQNEAQLDKSGLPSDRFFAERPEGSVSTLKIQRTQQEDSAVYLCASTREGFTYNEQFFGPGTRLTVL.